Each of the 9 T cell receptor beta chains below was sequenced from the same sample in a study of cytomegalovirus exposure and HLA in healthy donors. PCR employed 60 Vbeta and 13 Jbeta primers. The assay was immunoSEQ multiplex PCR, and TCRdb's table has in-frame clones only and misses some. The sample has roughly 100,000 clones, roughly an eighth seen once. The sample was PBMCs. The receptors were sampled from a man in his forties or fifties in good health and CMV-seropositive.

This clone was seen more than once but under ten times. The chain has TRBV9 and TRBJ1-2, with TRBD1 matching over 9 bases. The CDR3 totals 14 residues. The germline gives CDR1 SGDLS, CDR2 YYNGEE. V lost 4 bases and J lost 6; bases outside the gene matches: 7. This CDR3 reads CASSSGTGSHGYTF. The DNA of the CDR3 is TGTGCCAGCAGCTCCGGGACAGGGTCGCATGGCTACACCTTC.

V gene TRBV2 combines with J gene TRBJ1-5; D possibly corresponds to TRBD1 (6 bases). This CDR3 has 14 residues. Trimming removed 4 bases from V and 5 bases from J, with 12 bases in between. Germline assignment: CDR1 SNHLY and CDR2 FYNNEI. The CDR3 spells CASSVLGAYQPQHF. The CDR3 DNA reads as TGTGCCAGCAGTGTGCTGGGGGCGTATCAGCCCCAGCATTTT.

The chain has TRBV27 and TRBJ2-1; possible D gene TRBD2, 6 bases. V dropped 3 bases and J dropped 5 bases, with 8 bases sitting between them. The germline gives CDR1 MNHEY, CDR2 SMNVEV (reference sequence). This CDR3 is 13 amino acids long. The DNA of the CDR3 is TGTGCCAGCAGTTTTGAGCGGGACAATGAGCAGTTCTTC. Protein: CASSFERDNEQFF.

In its sample, this clone was seen a few times. CDR3 sequence (DNA): TGTGCCACCAGCAGAGGCCCCCTAGACCAAGAGACCCAGTACTTC. Translating it yields CATSRGPLDQETQYF. V gene TRBV15 combines with J gene TRBJ2-5; D call uncertain. V was pared by 1 base and J by 0 bases, with 9 bases between. The CDR3 runs to 15 residues. Germline V gene sequence: CDR1 LNHNV, CDR2 YYDKDF (reference sequence).

This chain joins TRBV11-3 and TRBJ2-3; 12 nucleotides agree with TRBD2. The CDR3 loop spans 20 amino acids. Germline-derived CDR1 and CDR2 are SGHNT and YENEEA. Trimming cost V 1 base and J 2 bases; bases outside gene matches: 13. The DNA of the CDR3 is TGTGCCAGCAGCTTAGGGCGGCGACTAGCGGGGGAGGGTTACACAGATACGCAGTATTTT. It encodes CASSLGRRLAGEGYTDTQYF.

This clone was observed a handful of times. V usage is TRBV9 and J usage is TRBJ2-7; D possibly corresponds to TRBD1 (5 bases). Germline assignment: CDR1 SGDLS and CDR2 YYNGEE. V was clipped by 3 bases and J by 3 bases, with 7 bases between them. The CDR3 runs 12 residues. The CDR3 bases are TGTGCCAGCAGCGCCCAGGGCTACGAGCAGTACTTC. This encodes CASSAQGYEQYF.

The CDR3 protein is CASSLLGGVSYNEQFF. DNA of the CDR3: TGCGCCAGCAGCTTACTGGGGGGGGTCTCCTACAATGAGCAGTTCTTC. The chain carries TRBV5-1 and TRBJ2-1, with 7 bases that match TRBD2. V shed 2 bases and J 0 bases; nucleotides not matched to a gene: 5. Germline assignment: CDR1 SGHRS and CDR2 YFSETQ. The CDR3 is 16 residues long.

This clone was seen only a few times. CDR3 sequence (DNA): TGTGCCAGCAGCCCCCGAGGAACAGGGCATGGCTACACCTTC. Translated: CASSPRGTGHGYTF. V is TRBV9 and J is TRBJ1-2; tentative D call: TRBD1 (6 bases). CDR1 SGDLS and CDR2 YYNGEE come from the germline V gene. The CDR3 runs to 14 residues. The V and J ends lost 4 bases and 6 bases respectively, with 16 bases between them.

Only a few counts were recorded for this clone. CDR3: CASSLATSQRETQYF. The CDR3 DNA sequence: TGCGCCAGCAGCTTGGCCACTAGCCAACGGGAGACCCAGTACTTC. The chain has TRBV5-1 and TRBJ2-5, with D maybe TRBD2 (6 bases). CDR3 length: 15 amino acids. Germline values: CDR1 SGHRS, CDR2 YFSETQ. Trimming took off 0 bases at V and 5 bases at J, with 14 bases between the two ends.